A single sample is the source of the 18 T cell receptor beta chains below, sequenced in a study of CD8 T cells in ankylosing spondylitis. TCRdb reprocessed the 5' RACE reads with MiXCR, giving one entry per CDR3 protein. The data contain approximately 31,000 distinct CDR3 sequences, about 29% of them singletons. The sequencing input was synovial fluid, either unsorted or a sorted T cell fraction (not recorded which). The receptors were sampled from a male donor with ankylosing spondylitis.

A few counts support this clonotype. The chain uses TRBV18 and TRBJ1-1; unclear D gene. Trimming took off 8 bases at V and 1 base at J, with 11 bases between the two ends. CDR1 KGHSH and CDR2 LQKENI come from the germline V gene. The CDR3 totals 13 residues. CDR3 DNA sequence: TGTGCCAGCGCCCTCGGACCGAACACTGAAGCTTTCTTT. Translating it yields CASALGPNTEAFF.

CDR3 coding DNA: TGTGCCACCAGTGAGTGGGACGACCGGGGAGATACGCAGTATTTT. Encoded protein: CATSEWDDRGDTQYF. The genes are TRBV24-1 and TRBJ2-3; D is possibly TRBD1 or TRBD2 (5 bases each). CDR1 is KGHDR, CDR2 SFDVKD, per germline. The CDR3 consists of 15 residues. V dropped 4 bases and J dropped 5 bases, with 15 bases sitting between them.

The CDR3 reads CASSQGTSAYEQYV. CDR3 DNA: TGTGCCAGCTCCCAGGGGACTAGCGCCTACGAGCAGTACGTC. The chain has TRBV18 and TRBJ2-7; 10 bases agree with TRBD2. Trimming took 6 bases from V and 2 from J; bases not matched to a gene: 4. Germline V lookup: CDR1 KGHSH, CDR2 LQKENI. The CDR3 covers 14 residues.

The chain couples TRBV7-2 to TRBJ2-2, with 8 bases matching TRBD2. The CDR3 is 16 amino acids. The germline V gene has CDR1 SGHTA and CDR2 FQGNSA. J gave up 7 bases and V 1 base, and 8 bases lay outside the gene matches. The CDR3 DNA reads TGTGCCAGCAGCTTAGACCTAGCGGGCGGGGGCGGGGAGCTGTTTTTT. Amino acids: CASSLDLAGGGGELFF.

This clonotype was counted many times. The chain is built from TRBV7-9 and TRBJ2-2; no firm D call. CDR3 length: 12 amino acids. V was trimmed by 6 bases and J by 5 bases, leaving 7 bases between them. CDR1 is SEHNR, CDR2 FQNEAQ, per germline (reference sequence). The CDR3 DNA reads as TGTGCCAGCAGACACTGGACCGGGGAGCTGTTTTTT. This encodes CASRHWTGELFF.

This chain connects TRBV15 to TRBJ1-5; perhaps TRBD1 as D (6 bases). V lost 2 bases and J 1 base, leaving 12 bases between the germline ends. Germline V gene data show CDR1 as LNHNV and CDR2 as YYDKDF (reference sequence). The CDR3 runs to 16 residues. CDR3 DNA: TGTGCCACCAGCAGAAGGGGGGGATGGAGCAATCAGCCCCAGCATTTT. This encodes CATSRRGGWSNQPQHF.

There are a few counts of this clonotype. The chain couples TRBV29-1 to TRBJ1-2; D might be TRBD1 (6 bases). V was clipped by 0 bases and J by 7 bases, with 15 bases between them. The CDR3 has 14 amino acids. Germline CDR1 and CDR2: SQVTM and ANQGSEA. The CDR3 reads CSVEDKRTAFGYTF. DNA for the CDR3: TGCAGCGTTGAAGATAAAAGGACAGCATTTGGCTACACCTTC. Based on the CDR3 plus reference TRBV29-1 and TRBJ1-2, the full variable domain is SAVISQKPSRDICQRGTSLTIQCQVDSQVTMMFWYRQQPGQSLTLIATANQGSEATYESGFVIDKFPISRPNLTFSTLTVSNMSPEDSSIYLCSVEDKRTAFGYTFGSGTRLTVV.

The chain is built from TRBV10-3 and TRBJ2-5; 9 bases match TRBD2. Germline assignment: CDR1 ENHRY and CDR2 SYGVKD. The ends lost 8 bases at V and 5 bases at J; junction bases unmatched: 6. This CDR3 spans 13 amino acids. The CDR3 loop is CAIRSGSRETQYF. CDR3 nucleotides: TGTGCCATCCGTAGCGGGAGTCGGGAGACCCAGTACTTC.

The chain employs TRBV12-3 or TRBV12-4 and TRBJ2-5, with TRBD2 matching over 8 bases. CDR3 size: 16 residues. V lost 5 bases and J lost 5; bases outside the gene matches: 13. CDR3 sequence reads: CASSPSAGTRKETQYF. The CDR3 region has the DNA TGTGCCAGCAGTCCCTCCGCCGGGACTAGGAAGGAGACCCAGTACTTC.

This clonotype was detected only once. This chain connects TRBV12-3 or TRBV12-4 to TRBJ2-5; the D gene is possibly TRBD1 (6 bases). The CDR3 totals 14 residues. V lost 7 bases and J 3 bases, leaving 15 bases between the germline ends. CDR3 nucleotides: TGTGCCAGCAATATACAGGGTCCGGAAGAGACCCAGTACTTC. It translates to CASNIQGPEETQYF.

The rearrangement uses TRBV21-1 and TRBJ2-7; TRBD1 is the table's D call, not checked against the DNA. TRBV21-1 is shown as a pseudogene. The CDR3 has 11 residues. Here the CDR3 reads CASRRQFEQYF. CDR3 DNA: TGTGCCAGCAGACGACAGTTCGAGCAGTACTTC.

This clonotype turned up a few times. The chain carries TRBV29-1 and TRBJ1-4; 7 bases match TRBD1. The CDR3 contains 14 residues. CDR1 is SQVTM and CDR2 is ANQGSEA in the germline V gene. The V segment lost 6 bases and the J segment 0 bases; nucleotides outside the gene matches: 4. CDR3 region: CSVAGGTTNEKLFF. In DNA form, the CDR3 reads TGCAGCGTAGCAGGGGGAACAACTAATGAAAAACTGTTTTTT.

The rearrangement links TRBV7-8 to TRBJ2-1; 8 bases fit TRBD2. With 1 base clipped from V and 4 bases from J, the junction kept 3 bases outside the gene matches. The CDR3 has 15 residues. Germline CDR1 is SGHVS and CDR2 is FQNEAQ. The CDR3 nucleotides read TGTGCCAGCAGCTTAGAGAGCGGGAGTTACAATGAGCAGTTCTTC. Translated: CASSLESGSYNEQFF.

This clonotype was picked up a small number of times. As DNA, the CDR3 is TGTGCCAGCAGCAGTACCGGGCCCAGGTCACCCCTCCACTTT. It specifies CASSSTGPRSPLHF. This sequence joins TRBV9 and TRBJ1-6; D ambiguous. Germline CDR1 is SGDLS and CDR2 is YYNGEE. V shed 4 bases and J shed 10 bases, with 15 bases lying between them. This CDR3 spans 14 amino acids. Looking up the rest from reference TRBV9 and TRBJ1-6 gives the full variable domain: DSGVTQTPKHLITATGQRVTLRCSPRSGDLSVYWYQQSLDQGLQFLIQYYNGEERAKGNILERFSAQQFPDLHSELNLSSLELGDSALYFCASSSTGPRSPLHFGNGTRLTVT.

Notes on this clonotype: Without the conserved terminal phenylalanine or tryptophan, this CDR3 likely stems from a read error. This rearrangement joins TRBV30 to TRBJ2-5; D might be TRBD2 (5 bases). The length of the CDR3 is 13 residues. The V gene lost 4 bases and the J gene lost 2 bases, with 11 bases spanning the gap. CDR1 and CDR2 from the germline V gene are GTSNPN and SVGIG (reference sequence). Here the CDR3 DNA reads TGTGCCTGGAATTCCGGAGGACAAGAGACCCAGTACTTG. This translates into CAWNSGGQETQYL.

The chain uses TRBV15 and TRBJ2-4; perhaps TRBD1 as D (5 bases). The V and J ends lost 8 bases and 7 bases respectively, with 18 bases between them. CDR3 length: 14 residues. CDR1 and CDR2 (germline): LNHNV, YYDKDF (reference sequence). The CDR3 DNA follows: TGTGCCACCCACGGTCCAGGACAATGGAACATTCAGTACTTC. As protein: CATHGPGQWNIQYF.

The chain is built from TRBV11-2 and TRBJ2-7, with TRBD2 matching over 8 bases. Germline values: CDR1 SGHAT, CDR2 FQNNGV. The CDR3 is 15 residues long. J lost 5 bases, V lost 5 bases, and 11 bases had no gene match. The CDR3 nucleotides are TGTGCCAGCAGCCCCGGAGTAGCGGGATGGGACGAGCAGTACGTC. Protein sequence: CASSPGVAGWDEQYV.

This sequence joins TRBV11-2 and TRBJ2-7; 9 bases match TRBD2. The J segment lost 6 bases and the V segment lost 3 bases, leaving 6 bases of the junction unmatched. Germline V gene sequence: CDR1 SGHAT, CDR2 FQNNGV. The CDR3 runs to 14 residues. CDR3 sequence: CASSFSGSWPEQYF. The CDR3 DNA reads TGTGCCAGCAGCTTTAGCGGGAGCTGGCCCGAGCAGTACTTC.